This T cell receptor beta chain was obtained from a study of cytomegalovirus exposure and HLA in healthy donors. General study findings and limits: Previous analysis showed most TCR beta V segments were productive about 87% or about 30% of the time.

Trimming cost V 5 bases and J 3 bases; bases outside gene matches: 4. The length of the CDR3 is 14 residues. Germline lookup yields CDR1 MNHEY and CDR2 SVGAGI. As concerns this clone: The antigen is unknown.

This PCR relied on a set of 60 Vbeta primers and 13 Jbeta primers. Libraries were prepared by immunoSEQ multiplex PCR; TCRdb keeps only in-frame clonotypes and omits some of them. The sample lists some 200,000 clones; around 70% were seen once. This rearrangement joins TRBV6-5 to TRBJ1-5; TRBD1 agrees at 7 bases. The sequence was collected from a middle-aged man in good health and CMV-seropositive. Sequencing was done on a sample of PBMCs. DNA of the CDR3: TGTGCCAGCAGTAACAGGGGTCCCAATCAGCCCCAGCATTTT. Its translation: CASSNRGPNQPQHF.